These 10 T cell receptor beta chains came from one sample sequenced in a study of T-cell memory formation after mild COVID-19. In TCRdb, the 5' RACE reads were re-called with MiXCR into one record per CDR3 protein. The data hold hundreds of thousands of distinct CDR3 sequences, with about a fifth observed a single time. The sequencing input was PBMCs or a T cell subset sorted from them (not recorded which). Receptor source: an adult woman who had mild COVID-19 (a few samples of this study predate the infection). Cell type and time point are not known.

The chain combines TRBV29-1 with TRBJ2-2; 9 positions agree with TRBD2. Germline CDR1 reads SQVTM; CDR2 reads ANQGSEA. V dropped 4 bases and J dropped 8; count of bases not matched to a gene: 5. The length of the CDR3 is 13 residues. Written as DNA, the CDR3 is TGCAGCGTTGCCTGGCTAGCGGGGGGGGAGCTGTTTTTT. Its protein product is CSVAWLAGGELFF.

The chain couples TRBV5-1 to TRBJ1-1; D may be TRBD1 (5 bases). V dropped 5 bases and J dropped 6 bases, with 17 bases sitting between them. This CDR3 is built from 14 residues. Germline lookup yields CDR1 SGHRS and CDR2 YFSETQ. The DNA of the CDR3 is TGCGCCAGCAGAAGGACCGGGACGGCCTCTGAAGCTTTCTTT. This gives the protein CASRRTGTASEAFF. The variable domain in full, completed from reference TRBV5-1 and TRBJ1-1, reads KAGVTQTPRYLIKTRGQQVTLSCSPISGHRSVSWYQQTPGQGLQFLFEYFSETQRNKGNFPGRFSGRQFSNSRSEMNVSTLELGDSALYLCASRRTGTASEAFFGQGTRLTVV.

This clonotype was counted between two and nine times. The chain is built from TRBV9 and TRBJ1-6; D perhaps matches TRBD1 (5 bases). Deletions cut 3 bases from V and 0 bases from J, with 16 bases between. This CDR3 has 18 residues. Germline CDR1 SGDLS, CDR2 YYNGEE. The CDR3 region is CASSETDNQGSYNSPLHF. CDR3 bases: TGTGCCAGCAGCGAAACTGACAACCAGGGCTCCTATAATTCACCCCTCCACTTT.

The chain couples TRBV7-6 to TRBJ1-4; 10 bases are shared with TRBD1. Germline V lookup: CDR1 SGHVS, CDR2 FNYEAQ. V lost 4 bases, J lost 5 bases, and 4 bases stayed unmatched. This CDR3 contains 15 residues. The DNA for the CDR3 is TGTGCCAGCAGCTCCGGACAGGGGGGGAATGAAAAACTGTTTTTT. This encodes CASSSGQGGNEKLFF.

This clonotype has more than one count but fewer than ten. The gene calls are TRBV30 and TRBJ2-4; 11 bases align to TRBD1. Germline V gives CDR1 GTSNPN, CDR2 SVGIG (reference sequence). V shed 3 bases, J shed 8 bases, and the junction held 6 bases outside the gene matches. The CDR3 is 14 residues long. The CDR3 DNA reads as TGTGCCTGGAGCCCCGGACAGGGGGCGCACATTCAGTACTTC. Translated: CAWSPGQGAHIQYF.

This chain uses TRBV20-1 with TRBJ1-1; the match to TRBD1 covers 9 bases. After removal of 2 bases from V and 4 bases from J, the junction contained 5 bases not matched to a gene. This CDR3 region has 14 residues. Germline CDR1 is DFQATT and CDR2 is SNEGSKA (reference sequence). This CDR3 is CSARRDRAGTEAFF. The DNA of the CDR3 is TGCAGTGCTAGAAGGGACAGGGCTGGCACTGAAGCTTTCTTT.

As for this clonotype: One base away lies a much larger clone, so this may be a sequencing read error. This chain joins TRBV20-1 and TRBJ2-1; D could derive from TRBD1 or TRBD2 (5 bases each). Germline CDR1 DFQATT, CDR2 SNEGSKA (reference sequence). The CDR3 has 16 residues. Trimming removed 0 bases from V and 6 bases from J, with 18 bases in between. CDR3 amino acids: CSARDGAKVLSNEQFF. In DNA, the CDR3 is TGCAGTGCTAGAGACGGGGCGAAAGTGCTATCCAATGAGCAGTTCTTC.

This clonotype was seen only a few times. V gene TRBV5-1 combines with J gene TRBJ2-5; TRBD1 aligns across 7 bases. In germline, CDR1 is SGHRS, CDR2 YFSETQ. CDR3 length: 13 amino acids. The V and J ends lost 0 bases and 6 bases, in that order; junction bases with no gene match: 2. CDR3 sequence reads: CASSLEGAKTQYF. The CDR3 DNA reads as TGCGCCAGCAGCTTGGAGGGGGCGAAGACCCAGTACTTC.

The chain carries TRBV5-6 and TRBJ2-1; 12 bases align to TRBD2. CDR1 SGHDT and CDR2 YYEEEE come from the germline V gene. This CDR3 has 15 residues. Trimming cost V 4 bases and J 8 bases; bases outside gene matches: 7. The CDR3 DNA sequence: TGTGCCAGCAGCCTCTGGGCTAGCGGGGGGGATGAGCAGTTCTTC. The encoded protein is CASSLWASGGDEQFF.

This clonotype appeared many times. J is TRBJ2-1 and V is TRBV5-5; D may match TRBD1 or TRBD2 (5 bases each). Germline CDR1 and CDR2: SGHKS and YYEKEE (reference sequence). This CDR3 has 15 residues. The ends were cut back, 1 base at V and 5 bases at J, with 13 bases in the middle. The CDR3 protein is CASSLLSGANNEQFF. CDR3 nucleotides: TGTGCCAGCAGCTTGTTGTCCGGGGCTAACAATGAGCAGTTCTTC. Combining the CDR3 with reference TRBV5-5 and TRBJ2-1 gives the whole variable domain DAGVTQSPTHLIKTRGQQVTLRCSPISGHKSVSWYQQVLGQGPQFIFQYYEKEERGRGNFPDRFSARQFPNYSSELNVNALLLGDSALYLCASSLLSGANNEQFFGPGTRLTVL.